These 18 T cell receptor beta chains share one sample of origin, sequenced in a study of CD4 T cells in relation to SARS-CoV-2 and coronaviruses. Before the COVID-19 pandemic, during about 2011-2019, CD4+ T cells were taken from unexposed donors. The assay was immunoSEQ multiplex PCR, and TCRdb's table has in-frame clones only and misses some. The sample consists of just under 65,000 clones, 94% of them appearing once. Sequencing was done on a sample of naive CD4+ T cells from PBMCs. Subset indicated: naive CD4+ T cells isolated by negative enrichment. The receptors originated from a human donor in good health.

This rearrangement joins TRBV19 to TRBJ2-7, with 11 bases fitting TRBD1. J was trimmed by 3 bases and V by 5 bases; bases with no gene match: 3. The CDR3 spans 14 residues. Germline V gives CDR1 LNHDA, CDR2 SQIVND (reference sequence). The CDR3 is CASSPDRGLYEQYF. The CDR3 DNA follows: TGTGCCAGTAGTCCGGACAGGGGGCTCTACGAGCAGTACTTC.

V gene TRBV28 combines with J gene TRBJ1-5, with D unclear. The V end was cut by 3 bases, the J end by 3 bases, with 9 bases between. The germline gives CDR1 MDHEN, CDR2 SYDVKM. The CDR3 loop spans 14 amino acids. As DNA, the CDR3 is TGTGCCAGCAGTTTGGGTCGAATCAATCAGCCCCAGCATTTT. Protein sequence: CASSLGRINQPQHF.

The V gene is TRBV27, the J gene TRBJ2-7, with TRBD1 identical over 9 bases. V gave up 5 bases and J gave up 3 bases; unmatched junction bases: 11. The length of the CDR3 is 16 residues. CDR1 is MNHEY and CDR2 is SMNVEV in the germline V gene (reference sequence). Here the CDR3 DNA reads TGTGCCAGCAGTCCCCATCTCCTGACAGGGGGCTACGAGCAGTACTTC. Protein sequence: CASSPHLLTGGYEQYF.

This chain links TRBV7-2 with TRBJ2-1; D remains ambiguous. Germline lookup yields CDR1 SGHTA and CDR2 FQGNSA. This CDR3 has 15 amino acids. Between the trimmed V and J ends, which lost 1 base and 1 base, there was a span of 8 bases. The DNA of the CDR3 is TGTGCCAGCAGCTTAGGGTTAGCTTCCTACAATGAGCAGTTCTTC. Amino acid sequence: CASSLGLASYNEQFF. Together with reference TRBV7-2 and TRBJ2-1, the CDR3 gives the full variable domain: GAGVSQSPSNKVTEKGKDVELRCDPISGHTALYWYRQSLGQGLEFLIYFQGNSAPDKSGLPSDRFSAERTGGSVSTLTIQRTQQEDSAVYLCASSLGLASYNEQFFGPGTRLTVL.

The rearrangement links TRBV5-1 to TRBJ2-5; TRBD1 matches at 8 bases. V shed 0 bases and J 2 bases; nucleotides not matched to a gene: 0. This CDR3 comprises 14 residues. The germline V gene has CDR1 SGHRS and CDR2 YFSETQ. In DNA, the CDR3 is TGCGCCAGCAGCTTGGGGACAGGGCAAGAGACCCAGTACTTC. Protein: CASSLGTGQETQYF.

This clone was picked up a small number of times. The chain couples TRBV4-1 to TRBJ1-6, with a possible D match to TRBD1 (6 bases). Germline CDR1 is MGHRA and CDR2 is YSYEKL. The CDR3 is made up of 17 amino acids. Trimming pared 0 bases from V and 5 bases from J, leaving 14 bases between. The CDR3 DNA follows: TGCGCCAGCAGCCAAGATTGGGACAACCAGAATAATTCACCCCTCCACTTT. The encoded protein is CASSQDWDNQNNSPLHF.

This sequence joins TRBV19 and TRBJ2-1, with 10 bases identical to TRBD2. The V gene's germline CDR1 is LNHDA and CDR2 SQIVND (reference sequence). There are 15 residues in the CDR3. The V and J ends lost 7 bases and 5 bases, in that order; junction bases with no gene match: 8. The CDR3 DNA is TGTGCCAGTACTGCTGTTACTAGCGGGGACAATGAGCAGTTCTTC. Its protein product is CASTAVTSGDNEQFF.

This chain joins TRBV3-1 (or the pseudogene TRBV3-2) and TRBJ2-2; D is possibly TRBD2 (5 bases). V dropped 2 bases and J dropped 6 bases, with 19 bases sitting between them. The CDR3 extends over 17 amino acids. CDR1 LGHDT and CDR2 YNNKEL come from the germline V gene (reference sequence). CDR3 residues: CASSQLGRGQMPGELFF. The DNA for the CDR3 is TGTGCCAGCAGCCAATTGGGGAGAGGTCAGATGCCCGGGGAGCTGTTTTTT.

The rearrangement links TRBV28 to TRBJ1-1, with TRBD1 identical over 8 bases. Germline CDR1 and CDR2: MDHEN and SYDVKM. This CDR3 comprises 16 residues. V was clipped by 6 bases and J by 5 bases; unmatched bases: 14. CDR3 amino acids: CASSSPSTGGRTEAFF. In DNA form, the CDR3 reads TGTGCCAGCAGCTCCCCCTCTACAGGGGGAAGGACTGAAGCTTTCTTT.

The chain combines TRBV18 with TRBJ1-4; 10 nucleotides agree with TRBD1. The CDR3 extends over 15 amino acids. Losses at the gene ends were 3 bases for V and 3 bases for J; bases not matched to a gene: 1. From germline, CDR1 is KGHSH and CDR2 LQKENI. CDR3 DNA: TGTGCCAGCTCACCCGGGACAGGGGCTAATGAAAAACTGTTTTTT. It yields the protein CASSPGTGANEKLFF.

This clone turned up a few times. V and J are TRBV20-1 and TRBJ2-3; D possibly corresponds to TRBD1 (5 bases). This CDR3 is 8 amino acids long. Trimming cost V 5 bases and J 14 bases, with 8 bases left between them. From germline, CDR1 is DFQATT and CDR2 SNEGSKA (reference sequence). CDR3 region: CSAPDRYF. DNA for the CDR3: TGCAGTGCTCCCGACAGGTATTTT.

The gene calls are TRBV15 and TRBJ2-7, with a tentative D call TRBD1 (6 bases). Germline V lookup: CDR1 LNHNV, CDR2 YYDKDF (reference sequence). This CDR3 is 15 amino acids long. V lost 0 bases and J 9 bases, leaving 18 bases between the germline ends. The DNA for the CDR3 is TGTGCCACCAGCAGAGAGTTGAGACAGGTGGGGGTGCAGTACTTC. This codes for CATSRELRQVGVQYF.

This chain links TRBV30 with TRBJ2-3; D not resolved. Trimming cost V 7 bases and J 5 bases, with 10 bases left between them. The V gene's germline CDR1 is GTSNPN and CDR2 SVGIG (reference sequence). This CDR3 is 11 amino acids long. CDR3 loop: CASTQKDTQYF. CDR3 bases: TGTGCCTCCACCCAAAAAGATACGCAGTATTTT.

The count of this clone is one. The rearrangement joins TRBV19 to TRBJ1-1; 12 nucleotides agree with TRBD1. CDR1 LNHDA and CDR2 SQIVND come from the germline V gene (reference sequence). The CDR3 covers 15 residues. V lost 6 bases to trimming and J lost 5 bases; unmatched junction nucleotides: 7. Here the CDR3 reads CASSWGQGASTEAFF. CDR3 DNA: TGTGCCAGTAGCTGGGGACAGGGGGCGAGTACTGAAGCTTTCTTT.

The V call is TRBV6-5, the J call TRBJ2-7; 9 bases fit TRBD2. J lost 2 bases, V lost 6 bases, and 8 bases had no gene match. The germline V gene has CDR1 MNHEY and CDR2 SVGAGI. This CDR3 is built from 15 residues. CDR3 protein: CASRRSGRTAYEQYF. The CDR3 nucleotides are TGTGCCAGCAGACGAAGCGGGAGGACGGCCTACGAGCAGTACTTC.

V gene TRBV7-8 combines with J gene TRBJ2-1, with 15 positions matching TRBD2. CDR1 and CDR2 from the germline V gene are SGHVS and FQNEAQ. J was trimmed by 4 bases and V by 4 bases; bases with no gene match: 11. The CDR3 length is 19 residues. CDR3 in amino acids: CASSSKGLAGGSRYNEQFF. The DNA of the CDR3 is TGTGCCAGCAGCTCGAAGGGACTAGCGGGAGGTTCTCGGTACAATGAGCAGTTCTTC.

The V gene is TRBV18, the J gene TRBJ1-6; D perhaps matches TRBD1 (5 bases). CDR1 and CDR2 (germline): KGHSH, LQKENI. V lost 3 bases to trimming and J lost 7 bases, with 16 bases between them. The length of the CDR3 is 16 residues. For the CDR3, the DNA is TGTGCCAGCTCACCCAGGGTAGGACAAGCAAATTCACCCCTCCACTTT. This codes for CASSPRVGQANSPLHF.

This chain uses TRBV12-2 with TRBJ1-5. TRBV12-2 is a documented pseudogene. The CDR3 loop spans 14 amino acids. CDR3 DNA: TGTGCAAGTCGCTGGGGGGGCATGGTTCGGCCCCAGCATTTT. Its protein is CASRWGGMVRPQHF.